These T cell receptor beta chains were read from a single sample in a study of blood T cell repertoires in COVID-19. Using immunoSEQ multiplex PCR, the repertoire was profiled, and TCRdb retains in-frame clones only, with some absent. The repertoire has about 230,000 clones, around 85% of them found once; the top ten carry around 8%. Sequencing used peripheral blood. Receptor source: a woman older than 75 with acute or convalescent COVID-19. The CDR3 runs from the conserved cysteine through the conserved F or W.

cdr3_aa	v_call	j_call
CASSLTNGELFF	TRBV6-6	TRBJ2-2
CASSSGVPGGYTF	TRBV19	TRBJ1-2
CASSPSGTGVGGYTF	TRBV28	TRBJ1-2
CSASRSGTGAYEQYF	TRBV20-1	TRBJ2-7
CASSRGQGINEKLFF	TRBV4-1	TRBJ1-4
CASSSRQGANAFF	TRBV12-3/TRBV12-4	TRBJ1-1
CASSLVRVPNEKLFF	TRBV7-8	TRBJ1-4
CASSLKTGVGEQYF	TRBV5-1	TRBJ2-7
CASSVDRAKNIQYF	TRBV10-2	TRBJ2-4
CAGNGLAGVGETQYF	TRBV10-2	TRBJ2-5
CAWSALLQGLEGYTF	TRBV30	TRBJ1-2
CASSIRTSGTSTDTQYF	TRBV7-2	TRBJ2-3
CATSSTDNSPLHF	TRBV15	TRBJ1-6
CASSPRTGEREKLFF	TRBV18	TRBJ1-4
CASSQVYFLNTEAFF	TRBV4-1	TRBJ1-1
CASSPSGGRGTDTQYF	TRBV11-2	TRBJ2-3
CSVEGTGRRYGYTF	TRBV29-1	TRBJ1-2
CASSWGLVAGGQETQYF	TRBV5-1	TRBJ2-5
CASSRQGQDQPQHF	TRBV6-5	TRBJ1-5
CATSSRLAAGADTQYF	TRBV15	TRBJ2-3
CASSEEQGRRGYTF	TRBV9	TRBJ1-2
CASSQSLPGQGANSNQPQHF	TRBV23-1	TRBJ1-5
CAWTRREKVYEQYF	TRBV30	TRBJ2-7
CASSLWSTVYNEQFF	TRBV27	TRBJ2-1
CATSDPSRGTFYPYEQYF	TRBV24-1	TRBJ2-7
CASSLSHEQYF	TRBV5-1	TRBJ2-7
CAWSGQGNQPQHF	TRBV30	TRBJ1-5
CATHSGANVLTF	TRBV2	TRBJ2-6
CASSELRVNSPLHF	TRBV3-1/TRBV3-2	TRBJ1-6
CTSSQDYRGPPNSPLHF	TRBV1	TRBJ1-6
CATSDTGTSDEQFF	TRBV24-1	TRBJ2-1
CASSIQSHPYEQYF	TRBV5-1	TRBJ2-7
CASSSRGAEAFF	TRBV12-3/TRBV12-4	TRBJ1-1
CASSLNGQAATYEQYF	TRBV5-1	TRBJ2-7
CASSYTSAGSGEQYF	TRBV6-5	TRBJ2-7
CASSQEGDRGWGLEKLFF	TRBV4-2	TRBJ1-4
CASSPGRGTDTQYF	TRBV16	TRBJ2-3
CASSRQGADTQYF	TRBV9	TRBJ2-3
CASSLDRPLAGELFF	TRBV5-6	TRBJ2-2
CASSQDNYNEQFF	TRBV4-1	TRBJ2-1
CASGRDTSYEQYF	TRBV5-1	TRBJ2-7
CATSFFVAGDEQYF	TRBV7-9	TRBJ2-7
CASSLGSGGRGTQYF	TRBV27	TRBJ2-3
CASSLDRVNTEAFF	TRBV7-8	TRBJ1-1
CASSGVLNTEAFF	TRBV2	TRBJ1-1
CASREIDEQFF	TRBV27	TRBJ2-1
CASTTRDRLTEAFF	TRBV6-5	TRBJ1-1
CASSVAGGFNEKLFF	TRBV9	TRBJ1-4
CASSEYSWPGQGDQPQHF	TRBV6-1	TRBJ1-5
CASSLPATGNTIYF	TRBV28	TRBJ1-3
CASSLGRIAYNEQFF	TRBV3-1/TRBV3-2	TRBJ2-1
CASSYLGGTEAFF	TRBV6-5	TRBJ1-1
CASSLSTDTQYF	TRBV5-1	TRBJ2-3
CASSLSPTGPRNTIYF	TRBV5-1	TRBJ1-3
CASLTLGTGTGNTIYF	TRBV28	TRBJ1-3
CASRGTISTDTQYF	TRBV27	TRBJ2-3
CASSTGTTGNTIYF	TRBV6-5	TRBJ1-3
CASSHSRVVGDTDTQYF	TRBV7-9	TRBJ2-3
CASTEVSDTQYF	TRBV6-5	TRBJ2-3
CASSHRGGLIGNTIYF	TRBV3-1/TRBV3-2	TRBJ1-3